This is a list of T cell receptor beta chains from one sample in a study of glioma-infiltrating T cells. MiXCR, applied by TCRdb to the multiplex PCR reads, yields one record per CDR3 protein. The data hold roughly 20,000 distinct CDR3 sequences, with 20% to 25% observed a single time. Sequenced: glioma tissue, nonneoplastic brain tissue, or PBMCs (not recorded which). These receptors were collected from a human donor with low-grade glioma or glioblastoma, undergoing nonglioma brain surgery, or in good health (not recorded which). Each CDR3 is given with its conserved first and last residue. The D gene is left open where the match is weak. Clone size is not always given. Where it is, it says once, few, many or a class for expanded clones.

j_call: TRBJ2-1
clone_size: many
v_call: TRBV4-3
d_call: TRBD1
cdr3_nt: TGCGCCAGCAGCCTCGATCGGGACAGCTCCTACAATGAGCAGTTCTTC
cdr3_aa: CASSLDRDSSYNEQFF

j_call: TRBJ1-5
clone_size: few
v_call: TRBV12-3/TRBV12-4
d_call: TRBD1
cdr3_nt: TGTGCCAGCAGGACCGGGACAGGGGTTTCTCAGCCCCAGCATTTT
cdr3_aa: CASRTGTGVSQPQHF

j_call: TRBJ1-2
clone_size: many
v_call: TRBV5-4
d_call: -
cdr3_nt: TGTGCCAGCAGCTTGTGGGCAGCCTATGGCTACACCTTC
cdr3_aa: CASSLWAAYGYTF

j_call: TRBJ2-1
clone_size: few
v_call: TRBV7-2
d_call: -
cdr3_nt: TGTGCCAGCGGTTTTGGGGCCCCCCAACCGTACAATGAGCAGTTCTTC
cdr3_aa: CASGFGAPQPYNEQFF

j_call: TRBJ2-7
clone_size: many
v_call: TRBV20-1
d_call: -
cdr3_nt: TGCAGTGCTAGAGTCTCCGGATCCTACGAGCAGTACTTC
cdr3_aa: CSARVSGSYEQYF

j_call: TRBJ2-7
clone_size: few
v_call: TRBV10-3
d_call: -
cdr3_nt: TGTGCCATCGGGCCGGAAGACCCATCCTACGAGCAGTACTTC
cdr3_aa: CAIGPEDPSYEQYF

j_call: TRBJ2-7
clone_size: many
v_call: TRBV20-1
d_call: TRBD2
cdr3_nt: TGCAGTGCCCAGACCGGGGGGTCCTCCTACGAGCAGTACTTC
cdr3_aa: CSAQTGGSSYEQYF

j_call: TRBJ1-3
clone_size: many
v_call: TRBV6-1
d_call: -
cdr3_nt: TGTGCCACCGGCTATACCTCTGGAAACACCATATATTTT
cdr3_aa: CATGYTSGNTIYF

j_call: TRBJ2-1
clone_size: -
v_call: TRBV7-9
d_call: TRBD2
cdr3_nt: TGTGCCAGCAGCCCCCGGACTAGCGGGGGGCCAATTCCGTTCTTC
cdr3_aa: CASSPRTSGGPIPFF

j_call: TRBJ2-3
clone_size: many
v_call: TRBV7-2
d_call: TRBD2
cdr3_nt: TGTGCCAGCAGCTTCGGGGGGGGGGCAGATACGCAGTATTTT
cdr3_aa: CASSFGGGADTQYF

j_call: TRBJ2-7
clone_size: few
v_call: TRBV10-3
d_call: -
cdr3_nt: TGTGCCATCAGTCTATATGATGGGGAGCAGTACTTC
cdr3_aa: CAISLYDGEQYF

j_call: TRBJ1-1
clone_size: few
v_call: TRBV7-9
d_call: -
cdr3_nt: TGTGCCCGCAGCTTCAAGGAGGGGGAGGCTTTCTTT
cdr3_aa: CARSFKEGEAFF

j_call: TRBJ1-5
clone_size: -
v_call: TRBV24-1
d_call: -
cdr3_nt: TGTGCCACCAGTGACCAGGACGGCAGCAATCAGGCCCAGCATTTT
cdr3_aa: CATSDQDGSNQAQHF

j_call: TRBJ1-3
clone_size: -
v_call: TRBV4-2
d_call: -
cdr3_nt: TGTGCCATCAGTGGGTCTGGGCTTTCTGGAAACACCATATATTTT
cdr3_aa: CAISGSGLSGNTIYF

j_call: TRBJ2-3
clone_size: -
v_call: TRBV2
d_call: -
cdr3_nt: TGTGCCAGCACGCGAGGACAGAGTAGCACAGATACGCAGTATTTT
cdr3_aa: CASTRGQSSTDTQYF

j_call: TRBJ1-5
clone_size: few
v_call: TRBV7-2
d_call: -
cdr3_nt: TGTGCCAGCAGCTTTAGAGGGGGGGATGGGGGGGCCCAGCCCCAGCATTTT
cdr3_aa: CASSFRGGDGGAQPQHF

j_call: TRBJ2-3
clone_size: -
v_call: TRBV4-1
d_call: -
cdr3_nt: TGCGCCAGCAGCCAAGATGGCAGGGCCCTCACATATACGCAGTATTTT
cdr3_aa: CASSQDGRALTYTQYF

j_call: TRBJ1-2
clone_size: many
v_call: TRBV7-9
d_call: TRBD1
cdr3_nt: TGTGCCAGCAGCGAGGGACAGGGGCAGAGGGGCTACACCTTC
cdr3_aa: CASSEGQGQRGYTF

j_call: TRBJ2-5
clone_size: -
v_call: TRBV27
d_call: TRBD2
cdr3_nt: TGTGCCAGCCGTTACTCGACTGCCCAGCGGGGAGAGACCCAGTACTTC
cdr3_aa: CASRYSTAQRGETQYF

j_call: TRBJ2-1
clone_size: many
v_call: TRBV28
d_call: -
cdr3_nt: TGTGCCAGCAGTTCCTCAGGGACCGGGGGTGAGCAGTTCTTC
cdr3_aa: CASSSSGTGGEQFF

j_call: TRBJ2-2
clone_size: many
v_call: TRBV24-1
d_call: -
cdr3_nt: TGTGCCACCAGTGGGGACATCAACACCGGGGAGCTGTTTTTT
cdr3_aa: CATSGDINTGELFF

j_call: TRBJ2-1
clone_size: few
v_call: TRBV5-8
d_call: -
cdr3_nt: TGTGCCAGCAGCTTGCCAGGTTATAGTGAGCAGTTCTTC
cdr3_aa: CASSLPGYSEQFF

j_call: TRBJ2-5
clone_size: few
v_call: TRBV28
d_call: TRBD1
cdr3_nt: TGTGCCAGCAGTTTGAGTAACAGGGGGCGAGAGACCCAGTACTTC
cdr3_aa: CASSLSNRGRETQYF

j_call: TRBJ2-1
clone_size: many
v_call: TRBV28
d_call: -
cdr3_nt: TGTGCCAGCAGTCCCCGAAAGACCCTCATGGGCGGTGAGCAGTTCTTC
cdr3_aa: CASSPRKTLMGGEQFF

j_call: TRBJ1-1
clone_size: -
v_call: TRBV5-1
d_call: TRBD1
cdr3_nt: TGCGCCAGCAGCCTGACAGGGAGCGGGAACACTGAAGCTTTCTTT
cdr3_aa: CASSLTGSGNTEAFF

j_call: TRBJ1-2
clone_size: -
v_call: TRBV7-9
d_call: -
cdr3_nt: TGTGCCAGCATGGAGGCAGCGGGCCCCTATGGCTACACCTTC
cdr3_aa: CASMEAAGPYGYTF

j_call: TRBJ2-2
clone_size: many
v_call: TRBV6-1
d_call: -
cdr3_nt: TGTGCCAGCAATTGGCAGAACACCGGGGAGCTGTTTTTT
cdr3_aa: CASNWQNTGELFF

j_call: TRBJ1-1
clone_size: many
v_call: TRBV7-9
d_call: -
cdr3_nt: TGTGCCAGCAGCTTTGAAGCGAACACTGAAGCTTTCTTT
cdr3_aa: CASSFEANTEAFF

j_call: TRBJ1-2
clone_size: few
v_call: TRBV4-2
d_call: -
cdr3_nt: TGTGCCAGCAGCCCGACCTACTACAGGCGAGATAATGGCTACACCTTC
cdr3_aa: CASSPTYYRRDNGYTF

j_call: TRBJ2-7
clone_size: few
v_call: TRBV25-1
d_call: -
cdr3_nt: TGTGCCAGCCGCCGGTGGGGGGCCTACGAGCAGTACTTC
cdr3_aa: CASRRWGAYEQYF

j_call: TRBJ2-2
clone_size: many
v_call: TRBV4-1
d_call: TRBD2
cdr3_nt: TGCGCCAGCAGCCAAGACTTTAGGACTAGCGGGGGGAAGAACACCGGGGAGCTGTTTTTT
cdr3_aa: CASSQDFRTSGGKNTGELFF

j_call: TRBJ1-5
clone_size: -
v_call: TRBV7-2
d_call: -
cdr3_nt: TGTGCCGGCAGCTTAGAGATCAATCAGCCCCAGCATTTT
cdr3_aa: CAGSLEINQPQHF

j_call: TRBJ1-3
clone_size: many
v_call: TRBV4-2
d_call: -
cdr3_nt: TGTGCCAGCAGCCAAGATCAAGGCGGCTCTGGAAACACCATATATTTT
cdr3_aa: CASSQDQGGSGNTIYF

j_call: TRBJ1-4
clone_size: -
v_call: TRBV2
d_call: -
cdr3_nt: TGTGCCAGCAGTGAAGCGACCTCAACTAATGAAAAACTGTTTTTT
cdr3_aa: CASSEATSTNEKLFF

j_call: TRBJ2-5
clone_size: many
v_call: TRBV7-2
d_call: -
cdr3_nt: TGTGCCAGCAGCTTGAGGGCAGGGGAAGAGACCCAGTACTTC
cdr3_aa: CASSLRAGEETQYF

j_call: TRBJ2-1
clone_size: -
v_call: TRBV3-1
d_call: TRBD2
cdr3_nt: TGTCCCATAGAGACTAGCGGGGGGGTCAGGACGAATGAGCAGTTCTTC
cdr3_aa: CPIETSGGVRTNEQFF

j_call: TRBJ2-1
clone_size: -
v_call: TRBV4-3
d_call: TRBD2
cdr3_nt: TGCGCCAGCAGCCTTACTAGCGACCTAAACAATGAGCAGTTCTTC
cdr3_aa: CASSLTSDLNNEQFF

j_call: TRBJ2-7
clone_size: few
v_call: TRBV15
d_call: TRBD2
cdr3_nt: TGTGCCACCAGCCCATGGACTAGCGTCGCCTACGAGCAGTACTTC
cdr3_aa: CATSPWTSVAYEQYF

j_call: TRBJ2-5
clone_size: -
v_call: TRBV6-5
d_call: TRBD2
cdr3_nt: TGTGCCAGCAAACTCACTAGCGGGGGGATCCAAGAGACCCAGTACTTC
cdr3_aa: CASKLTSGGIQETQYF

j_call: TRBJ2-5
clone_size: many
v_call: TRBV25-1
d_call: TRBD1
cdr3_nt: TGTGCCAGCAGTGAATATAACGGCAGGGGGCGAGAGGAGACCCAGTACTTC
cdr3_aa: CASSEYNGRGREETQYF

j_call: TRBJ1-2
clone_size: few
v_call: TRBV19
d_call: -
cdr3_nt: TGTGCCAGTAGCCCCCTAGACAGCTATGGCTACACCTTC
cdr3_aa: CASSPLDSYGYTF

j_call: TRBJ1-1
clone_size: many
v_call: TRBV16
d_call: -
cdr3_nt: TGTGCCAGCAGCCAAATCAGTGTCTCATTGACTGAAGCTTTCTTT
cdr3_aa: CASSQISVSLTEAFF

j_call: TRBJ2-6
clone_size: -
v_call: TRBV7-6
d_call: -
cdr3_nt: TGTGCCAGCAGCTACCGGACAGCCCTGGGGGCCAACGTCCTGACTTTC
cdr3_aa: CASSYRTALGANVLTF

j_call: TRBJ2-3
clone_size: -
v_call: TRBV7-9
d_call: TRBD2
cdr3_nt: TGTGCCAGCATCGACGGGGGGAGCGGTACAGATACGCAGTATTTT
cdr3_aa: CASIDGGSGTDTQYF

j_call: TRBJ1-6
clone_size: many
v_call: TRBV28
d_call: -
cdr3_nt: TGTGCCAGCAGTCCGCGTAGGGAGTATAATTCACCCCTCCACTTT
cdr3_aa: CASSPRREYNSPLHF

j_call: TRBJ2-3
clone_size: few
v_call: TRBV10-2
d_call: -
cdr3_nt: TGCGCCAGCAGTGAAGTTGGGGTAACAGATACGCAGTATTTT
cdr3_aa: CASSEVGVTDTQYF

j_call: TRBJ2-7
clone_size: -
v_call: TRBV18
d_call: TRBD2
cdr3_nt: TGTGCCAGCTCACCTATTCGCGGGAGCTACGAGCAGTACTTC
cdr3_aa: CASSPIRGSYEQYF

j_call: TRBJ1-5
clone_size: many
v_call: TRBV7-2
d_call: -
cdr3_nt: TGTGCCAGCAGCCCAGGGGCGCGGCAGCCCCAGCATTTT
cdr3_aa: CASSPGARQPQHF

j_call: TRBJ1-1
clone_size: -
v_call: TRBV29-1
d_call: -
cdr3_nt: TGCAGCGCGGGGGGAGCTTTCTTT
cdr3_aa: CSAGGAFF

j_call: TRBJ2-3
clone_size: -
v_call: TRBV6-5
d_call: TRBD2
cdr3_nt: TGTGCCAGCAGTGAATCGAACCTAGCGGGGTACACAGATACGCAGTATTTT
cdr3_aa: CASSESNLAGYTDTQYF

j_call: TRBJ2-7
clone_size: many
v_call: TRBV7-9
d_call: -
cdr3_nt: TGTGCCAGCGAGTCCGGGTACGAGCAGTACTTC
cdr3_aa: CASESGYEQYF

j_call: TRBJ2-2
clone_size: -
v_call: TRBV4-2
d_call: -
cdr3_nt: TGTGCCAGCAGCCAAGATAGAGGGGCCGGGGAGCTGTTTTTT
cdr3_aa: CASSQDRGAGELFF

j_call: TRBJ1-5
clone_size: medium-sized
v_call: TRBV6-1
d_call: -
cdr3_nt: TGTGCCAGCAGTGAAGCGTCGGCAGGGAGTCAGCCCCAGCATTTT
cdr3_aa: CASSEASAGSQPQHF

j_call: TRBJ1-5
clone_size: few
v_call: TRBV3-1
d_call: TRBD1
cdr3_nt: TGTGCCAGCAGCCAAGGTTCAGGGGGCGATCAGCCCCAGCATTTT
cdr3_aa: CASSQGSGGDQPQHF

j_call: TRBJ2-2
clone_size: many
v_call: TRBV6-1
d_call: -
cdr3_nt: TGTGCCAGCAGACGGACAGCTAACACCGGGGAGCTGTTTTTT
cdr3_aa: CASRRTANTGELFF

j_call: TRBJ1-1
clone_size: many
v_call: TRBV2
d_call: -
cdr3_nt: TGTGCCAGCAGCCCCTCAGGGTACACTGAAGCTTTCTTT
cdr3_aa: CASSPSGYTEAFF